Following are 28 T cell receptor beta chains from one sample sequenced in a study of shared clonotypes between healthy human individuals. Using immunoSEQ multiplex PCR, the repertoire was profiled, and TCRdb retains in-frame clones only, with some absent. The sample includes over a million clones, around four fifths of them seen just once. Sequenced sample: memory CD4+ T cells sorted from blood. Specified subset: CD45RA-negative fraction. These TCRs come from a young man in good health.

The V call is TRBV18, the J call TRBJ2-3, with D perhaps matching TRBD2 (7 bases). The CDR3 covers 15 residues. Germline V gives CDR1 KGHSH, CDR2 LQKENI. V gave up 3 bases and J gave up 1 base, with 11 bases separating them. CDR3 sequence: CASSPAGAGTDTQYF. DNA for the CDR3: TGTGCCAGCTCACCGGCGGGGGCCGGCACAGATACGCAGTATTTT. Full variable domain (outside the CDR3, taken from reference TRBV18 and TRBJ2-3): NAGVMQNPRHLVRRRGQEARLRCSPMKGHSHVYWYRQLPEEGLKFMVYLQKENIIDESGMPKERFSAEFPKEGPSILRIQQVVRGDSAAYFCASSPAGAGTDTQYFGPGTRLTVL.

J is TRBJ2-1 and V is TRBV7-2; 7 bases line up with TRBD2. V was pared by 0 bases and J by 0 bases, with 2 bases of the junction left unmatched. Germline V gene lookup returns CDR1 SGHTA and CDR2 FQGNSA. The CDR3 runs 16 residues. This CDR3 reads CASSLASSGSYNEQFF. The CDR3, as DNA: TGTGCCAGCAGCTTAGCGTCTAGCGGCTCCTACAATGAGCAGTTCTTC. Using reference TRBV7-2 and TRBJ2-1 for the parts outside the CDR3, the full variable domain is GAGVSQSPSNKVTEKGKDVELRCDPISGHTALYWYRQSLGQGLEFLIYFQGNSAPDKSGLPSDRFSAERTGGSVSTLTIQRTQQEDSAVYLCASSLASSGSYNEQFFGPGTRLTVL.

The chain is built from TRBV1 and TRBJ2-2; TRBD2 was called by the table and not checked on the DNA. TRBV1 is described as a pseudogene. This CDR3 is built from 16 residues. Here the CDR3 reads CTSSRLAGVRTGELFF. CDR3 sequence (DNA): TGCACCAGCAGCCGACTAGCGGGGGTTAGGACCGGGGAGCTGTTTTTT.

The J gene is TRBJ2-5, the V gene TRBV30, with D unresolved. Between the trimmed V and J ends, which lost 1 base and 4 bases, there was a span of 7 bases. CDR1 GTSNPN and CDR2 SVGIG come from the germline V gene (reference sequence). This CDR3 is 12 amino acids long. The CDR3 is CAWSDSSETQYF. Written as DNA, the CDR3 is TGTGCCTGGAGTGACAGCTCAGAGACCCAGTACTTC.

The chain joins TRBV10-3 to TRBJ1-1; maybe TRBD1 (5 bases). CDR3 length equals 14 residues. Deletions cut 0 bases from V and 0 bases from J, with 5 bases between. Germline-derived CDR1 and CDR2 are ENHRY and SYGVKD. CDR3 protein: CAISESGVNTEAFF. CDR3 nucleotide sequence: TGTGCCATCAGTGAGTCAGGGGTGAACACTGAAGCTTTCTTT.

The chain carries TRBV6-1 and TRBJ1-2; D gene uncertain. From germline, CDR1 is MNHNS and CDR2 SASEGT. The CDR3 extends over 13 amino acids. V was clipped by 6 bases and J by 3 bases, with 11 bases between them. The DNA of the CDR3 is TGTGCCAGCAGACGCTCCCGAGACTATGGCTACACCTTC. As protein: CASRRSRDYGYTF.

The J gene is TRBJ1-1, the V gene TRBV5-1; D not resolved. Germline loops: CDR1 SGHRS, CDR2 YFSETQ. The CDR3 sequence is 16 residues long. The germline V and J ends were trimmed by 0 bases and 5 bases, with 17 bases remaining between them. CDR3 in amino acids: CASSLAFYPPKTEAFF. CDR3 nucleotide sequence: TGCGCCAGCAGCTTGGCCTTCTACCCCCCGAAGACTGAAGCTTTCTTT.

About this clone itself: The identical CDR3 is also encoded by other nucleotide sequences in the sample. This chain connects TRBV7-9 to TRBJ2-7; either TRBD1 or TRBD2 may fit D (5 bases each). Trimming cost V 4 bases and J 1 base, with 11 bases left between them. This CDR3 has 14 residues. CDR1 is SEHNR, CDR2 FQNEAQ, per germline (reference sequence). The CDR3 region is CASSSGTGSYEQYF. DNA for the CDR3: TGTGCCAGCAGCTCCGGGACGGGGTCCTACGAGCAGTACTTC.

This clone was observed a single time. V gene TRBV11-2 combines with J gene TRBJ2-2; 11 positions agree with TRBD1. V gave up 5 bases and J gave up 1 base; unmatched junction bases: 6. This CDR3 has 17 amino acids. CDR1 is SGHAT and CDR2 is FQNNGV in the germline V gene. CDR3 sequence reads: CASSPGQGAMNTGELFF. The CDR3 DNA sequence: TGTGCCAGCAGCCCCGGACAGGGGGCGATGAACACCGGGGAGCTGTTTTTT.

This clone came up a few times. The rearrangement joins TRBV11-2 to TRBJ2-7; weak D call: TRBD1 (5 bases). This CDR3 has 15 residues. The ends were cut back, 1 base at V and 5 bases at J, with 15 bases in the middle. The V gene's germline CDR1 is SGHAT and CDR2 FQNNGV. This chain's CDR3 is CASSLVWGYSDEQYF. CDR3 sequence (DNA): TGTGCCAGCAGCTTAGTTTGGGGCTATTCCGACGAGCAGTACTTC.

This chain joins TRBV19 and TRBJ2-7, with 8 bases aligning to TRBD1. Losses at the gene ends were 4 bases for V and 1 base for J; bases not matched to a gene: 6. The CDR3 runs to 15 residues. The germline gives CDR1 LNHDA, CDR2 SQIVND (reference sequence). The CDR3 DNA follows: TGTGCCAGTAGTAGAGCAGGGGGCCCTTCCTACGAGCAGTACTTC. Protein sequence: CASSRAGGPSYEQYF.

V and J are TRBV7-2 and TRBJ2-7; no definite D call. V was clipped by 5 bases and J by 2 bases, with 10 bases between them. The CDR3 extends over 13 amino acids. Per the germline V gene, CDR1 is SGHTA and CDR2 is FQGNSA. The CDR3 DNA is TGTGCCAGCAGCCCGGTAGGGCCCTACGAGCAGTACTTC. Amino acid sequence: CASSPVGPYEQYF. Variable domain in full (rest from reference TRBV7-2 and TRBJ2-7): GAGVSQSPSNKVTEKGKDVELRCDPISGHTALYWYRQSLGQGLEFLIYFQGNSAPDKSGLPSDRFSAERTGGSVSTLTIQRTQQEDSAVYLCASSPVGPYEQYFGPGTRLTVT.

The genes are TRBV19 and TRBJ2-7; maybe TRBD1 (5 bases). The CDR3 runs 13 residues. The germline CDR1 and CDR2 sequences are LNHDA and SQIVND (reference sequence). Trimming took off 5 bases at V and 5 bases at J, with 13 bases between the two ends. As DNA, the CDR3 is TGTGCCAGTAGTCCCCAGGGTAACAACGAGCAGTACTTC. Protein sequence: CASSPQGNNEQYF.

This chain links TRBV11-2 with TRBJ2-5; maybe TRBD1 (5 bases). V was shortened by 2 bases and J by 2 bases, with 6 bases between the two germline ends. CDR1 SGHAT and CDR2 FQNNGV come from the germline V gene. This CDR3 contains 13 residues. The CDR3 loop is CASSLRTQETQYF. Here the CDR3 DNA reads TGTGCCAGCAGCTTAAGGACACAAGAGACCCAGTACTTC.

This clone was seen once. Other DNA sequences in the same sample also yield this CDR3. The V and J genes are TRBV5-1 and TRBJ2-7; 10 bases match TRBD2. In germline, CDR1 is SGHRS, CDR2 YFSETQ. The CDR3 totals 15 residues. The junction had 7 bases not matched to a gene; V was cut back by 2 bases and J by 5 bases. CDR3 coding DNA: TGCGCCAGCAGCTTCCGGCTAGCGGGAGTCCACGAGCAGTACTTC. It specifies CASSFRLAGVHEQYF.

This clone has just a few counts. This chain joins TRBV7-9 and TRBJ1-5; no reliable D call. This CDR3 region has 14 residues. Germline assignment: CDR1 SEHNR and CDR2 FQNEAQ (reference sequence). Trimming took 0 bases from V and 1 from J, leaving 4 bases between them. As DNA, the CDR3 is TGTGCCAGCAGCTTAGCAGTGAGCAATCAGCCCCAGCATTTT. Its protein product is CASSLAVSNQPQHF.

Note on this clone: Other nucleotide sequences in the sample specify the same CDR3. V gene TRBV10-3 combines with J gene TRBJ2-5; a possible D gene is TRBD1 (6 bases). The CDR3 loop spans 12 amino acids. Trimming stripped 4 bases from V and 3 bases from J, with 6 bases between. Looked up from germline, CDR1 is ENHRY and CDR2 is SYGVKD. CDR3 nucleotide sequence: TGTGCCATCAGTGGGACAGAAGAGACCCAGTACTTC. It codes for CAISGTEETQYF.

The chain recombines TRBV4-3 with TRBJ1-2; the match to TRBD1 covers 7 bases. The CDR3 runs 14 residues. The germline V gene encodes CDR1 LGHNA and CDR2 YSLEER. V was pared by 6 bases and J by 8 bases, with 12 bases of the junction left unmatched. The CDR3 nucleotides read TGCGCCAGCAGTACGGGCGGGACAGAGGGCGGCTACACCTTC. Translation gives CASSTGGTEGGYTF.

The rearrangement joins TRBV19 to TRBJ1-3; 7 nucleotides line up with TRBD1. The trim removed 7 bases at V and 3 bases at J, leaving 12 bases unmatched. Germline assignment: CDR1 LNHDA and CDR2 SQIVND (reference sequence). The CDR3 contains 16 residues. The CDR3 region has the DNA TGTGCCAGTAAGACCCCGGACAGGAGGGGTGGAAACACCATATATTTT. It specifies CASKTPDRRGGNTIYF. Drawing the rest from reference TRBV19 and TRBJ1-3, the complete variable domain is DGGITQSPKYLFRKEGQNVTLSCEQNLNHDAMYWYRQDPGQGLRLIYYSQIVNDFQKGDIAEGYSVSREKKESFPLTVTSAQKNPTAFYLCASKTPDRRGGNTIYFGEGSWLTVV.

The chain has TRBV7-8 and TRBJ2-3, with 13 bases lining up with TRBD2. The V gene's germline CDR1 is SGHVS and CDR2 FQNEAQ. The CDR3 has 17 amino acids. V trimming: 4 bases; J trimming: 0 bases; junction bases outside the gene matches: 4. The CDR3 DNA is TGTGCCAGCAGCTCTGGGACTAGCGGGGCCAGCACAGATACGCAGTATTTT. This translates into CASSSGTSGASTDTQYF.

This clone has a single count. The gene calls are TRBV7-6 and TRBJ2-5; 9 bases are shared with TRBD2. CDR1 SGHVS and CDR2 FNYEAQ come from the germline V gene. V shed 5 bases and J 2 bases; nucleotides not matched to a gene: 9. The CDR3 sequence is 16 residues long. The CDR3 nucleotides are TGTGCCAGCAGCCCCAGTGGGCTAGCGGGGCAAGAGACCCAGTACTTC. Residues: CASSPSGLAGQETQYF. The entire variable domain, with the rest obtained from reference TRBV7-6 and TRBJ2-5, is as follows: GAGVSQSPRYKVTKRGQDVALRCDPISGHVSLYWYRQALGQGPEFLTYFNYEAQQDKSGLPNDRFSAERPEGSISTLTIQRTEQRDSAMYRCASSPSGLAGQETQYFGPGTRLLVL.

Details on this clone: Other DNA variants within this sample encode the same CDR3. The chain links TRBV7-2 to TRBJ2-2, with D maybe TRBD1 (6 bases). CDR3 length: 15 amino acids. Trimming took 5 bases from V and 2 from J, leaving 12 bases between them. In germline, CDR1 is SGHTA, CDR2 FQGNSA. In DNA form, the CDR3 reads TGTGCCAGCAGCCCACGCAGGGGAAACACCGGGGAGCTGTTTTTT. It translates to CASSPRRGNTGELFF.

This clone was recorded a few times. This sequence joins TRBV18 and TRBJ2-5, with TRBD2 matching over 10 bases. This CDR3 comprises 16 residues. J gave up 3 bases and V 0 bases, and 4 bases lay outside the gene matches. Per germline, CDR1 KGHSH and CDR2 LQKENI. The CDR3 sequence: CASSPPWTSGKETQYF. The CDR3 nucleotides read TGTGCCAGCTCACCACCGTGGACTAGCGGCAAAGAGACCCAGTACTTC.

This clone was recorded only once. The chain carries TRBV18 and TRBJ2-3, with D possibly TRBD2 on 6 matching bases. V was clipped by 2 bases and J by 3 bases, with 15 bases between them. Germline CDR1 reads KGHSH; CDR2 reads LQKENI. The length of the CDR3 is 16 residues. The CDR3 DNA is TGTGCCAGCTCACCAGGTCTAGCGAAGGAGACAGATACGCAGTATTTT. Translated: CASSPGLAKETDTQYF.

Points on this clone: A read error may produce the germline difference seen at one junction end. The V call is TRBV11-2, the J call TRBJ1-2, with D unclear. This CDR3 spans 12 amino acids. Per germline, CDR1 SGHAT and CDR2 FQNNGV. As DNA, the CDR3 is TGTGCCAGCAGCTTAGGAGGCGTTAAGGAGGCCTTC. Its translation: CASSLGGVKEAF.

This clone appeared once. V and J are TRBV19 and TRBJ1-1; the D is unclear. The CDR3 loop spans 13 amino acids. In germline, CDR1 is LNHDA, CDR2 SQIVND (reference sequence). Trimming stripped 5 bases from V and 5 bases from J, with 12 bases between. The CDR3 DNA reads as TGTGCCAGTAGTGCCCGGGGTCGTACTGAAGCTTTCTTT. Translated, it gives CASSARGRTEAFF.

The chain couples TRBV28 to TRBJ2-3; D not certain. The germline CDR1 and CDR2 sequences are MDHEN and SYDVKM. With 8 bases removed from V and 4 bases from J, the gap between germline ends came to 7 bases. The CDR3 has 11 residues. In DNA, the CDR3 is TGTGCCAGCTCGGCCGCAGATACGCAGTATTTT. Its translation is CASSAADTQYF.

CDR3 nucleotide sequence: TGTGCCAGCAGCCTTACAGGGGGTCCGGATACGCAGTATTTT. Its protein product is CASSLTGGPDTQYF. The chain has TRBV5-8 and TRBJ2-3; 8 nucleotides match TRBD1. This CDR3 is 14 amino acids long. Germline V lookup: CDR1 SGHTS, CDR2 YDEGEE. The V gene end was trimmed by 4 bases and the J gene end by 6 bases; junction bases not matched to a gene: 7.